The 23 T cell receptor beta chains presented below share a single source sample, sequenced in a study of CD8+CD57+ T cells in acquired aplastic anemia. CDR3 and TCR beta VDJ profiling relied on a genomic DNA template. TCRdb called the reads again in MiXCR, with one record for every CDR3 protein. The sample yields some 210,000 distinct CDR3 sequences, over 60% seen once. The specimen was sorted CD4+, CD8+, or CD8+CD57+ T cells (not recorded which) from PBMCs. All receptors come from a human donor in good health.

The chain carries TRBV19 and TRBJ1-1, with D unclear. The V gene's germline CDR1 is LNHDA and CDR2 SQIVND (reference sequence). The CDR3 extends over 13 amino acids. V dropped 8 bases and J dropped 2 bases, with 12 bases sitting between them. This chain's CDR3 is CASGGTSNTEAFF. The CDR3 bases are TGTGCCAGTGGAGGAACCAGTAACACTGAAGCTTTCTTT.

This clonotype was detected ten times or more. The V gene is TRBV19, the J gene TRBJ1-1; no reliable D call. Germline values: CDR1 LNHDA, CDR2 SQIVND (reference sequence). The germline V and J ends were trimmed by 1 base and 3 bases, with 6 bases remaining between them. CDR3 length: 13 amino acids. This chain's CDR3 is CASSIASDTEAFF. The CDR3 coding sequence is TGTGCCAGTAGTATAGCCTCTGACACTGAAGCTTTCTTT. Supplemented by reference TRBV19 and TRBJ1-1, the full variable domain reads DGGITQSPKYLFRKEGQNVTLSCEQNLNHDAMYWYRQDPGQGLRLIYYSQIVNDFQKGDIAEGYSVSREKKESFPLTVTSAQKNPTAFYLCASSIASDTEAFFGQGTRLTVV.

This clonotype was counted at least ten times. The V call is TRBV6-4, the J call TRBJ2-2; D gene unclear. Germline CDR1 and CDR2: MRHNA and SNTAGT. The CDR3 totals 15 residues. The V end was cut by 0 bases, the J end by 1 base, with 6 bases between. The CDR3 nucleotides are TGTGCCAGCAGTGACTCGGGTCAGAACACCGGGGAGCTGTTTTTT. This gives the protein CASSDSGQNTGELFF.

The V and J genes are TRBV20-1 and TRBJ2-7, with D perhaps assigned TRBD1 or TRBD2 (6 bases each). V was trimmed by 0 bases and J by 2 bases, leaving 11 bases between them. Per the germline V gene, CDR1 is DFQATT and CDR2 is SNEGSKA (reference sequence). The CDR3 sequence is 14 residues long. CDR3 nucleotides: TGCAGTGCTAGAGATGGGGGGCTTCCCTACGAGCAGTACTTC. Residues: CSARDGGLPYEQYF.

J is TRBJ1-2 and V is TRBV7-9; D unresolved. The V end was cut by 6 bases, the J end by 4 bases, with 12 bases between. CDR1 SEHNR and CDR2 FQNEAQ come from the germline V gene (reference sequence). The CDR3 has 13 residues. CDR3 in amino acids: CASREGGGYGYTF. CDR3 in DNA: TGTGCCAGCAGGGAGGGAGGCGGCTATGGCTACACCTTC.

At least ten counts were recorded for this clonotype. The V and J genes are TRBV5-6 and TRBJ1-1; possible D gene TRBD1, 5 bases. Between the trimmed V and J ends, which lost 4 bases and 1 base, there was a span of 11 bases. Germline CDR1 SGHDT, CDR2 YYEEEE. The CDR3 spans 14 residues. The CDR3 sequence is CASSLGASNTEAFF. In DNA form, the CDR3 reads TGTGCCAGCAGCCTTGGGGCATCGAACACTGAAGCTTTCTTT.

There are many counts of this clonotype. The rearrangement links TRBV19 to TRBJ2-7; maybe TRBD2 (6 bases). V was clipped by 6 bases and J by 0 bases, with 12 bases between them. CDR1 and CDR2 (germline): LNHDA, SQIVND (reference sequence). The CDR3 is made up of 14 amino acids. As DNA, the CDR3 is TGTGCCAGTAGCCCAGGAGGGAACTCCTACGAGCAGTACTTC. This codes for CASSPGGNSYEQYF.

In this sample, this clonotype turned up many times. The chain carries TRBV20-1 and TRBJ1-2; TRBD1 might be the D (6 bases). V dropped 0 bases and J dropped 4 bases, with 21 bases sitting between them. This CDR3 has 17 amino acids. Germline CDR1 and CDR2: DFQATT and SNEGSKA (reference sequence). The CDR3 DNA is TGCAGTGCTAGAGATGGGCTCGGGGGCCCTATATCCTATGGCTACACCTTC. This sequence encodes CSARDGLGGPISYGYTF.

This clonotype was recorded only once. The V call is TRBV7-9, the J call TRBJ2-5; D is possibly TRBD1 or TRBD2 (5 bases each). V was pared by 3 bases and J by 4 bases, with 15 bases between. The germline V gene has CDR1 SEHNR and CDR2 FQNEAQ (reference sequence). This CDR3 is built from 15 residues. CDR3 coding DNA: TGTGCCAGCAGCTTTAATCCGGGGCGTCGAGAGACCCAGTACTTC. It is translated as CASSFNPGRRETQYF.

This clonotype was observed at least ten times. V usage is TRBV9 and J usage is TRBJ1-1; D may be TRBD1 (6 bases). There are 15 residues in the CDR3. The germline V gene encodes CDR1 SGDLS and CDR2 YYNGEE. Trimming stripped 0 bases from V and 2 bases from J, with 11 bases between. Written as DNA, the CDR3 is TGTGCCAGCAGCGTAGAGGGGGGGCCAAACACTGAAGCTTTCTTT. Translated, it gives CASSVEGGPNTEAFF.

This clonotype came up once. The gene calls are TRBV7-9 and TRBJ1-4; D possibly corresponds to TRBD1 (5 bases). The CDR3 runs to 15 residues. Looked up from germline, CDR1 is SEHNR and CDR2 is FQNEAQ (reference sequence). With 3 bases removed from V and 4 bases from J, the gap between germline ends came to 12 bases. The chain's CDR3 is CASSFQGVVNEKLFF. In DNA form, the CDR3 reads TGTGCCAGCAGCTTCCAGGGAGTGGTTAATGAAAAACTGTTTTTT. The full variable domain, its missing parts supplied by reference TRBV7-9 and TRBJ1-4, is DTGVSQNPRHKITKRGQNVTFRCDPISEHNRLYWYRQTLGQGPEFLTYFQNEAQLEKSRLLSDRFSAERPKGSFSTLEIQRTEQGDSAMYLCASSFQGVVNEKLFFGSGTQLSVL.

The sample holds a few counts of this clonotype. CDR3 sequence reads: CASSHTVAQNQPQHF. In DNA, the CDR3 is TGTGCCAGCAGCCATACAGTGGCGCAAAATCAGCCCCAGCATTTT. The chain couples TRBV6-1 to TRBJ1-5; D uncertain. Germline loops: CDR1 MNHNS, CDR2 SASEGT. This CDR3 comprises 15 residues. Between the trimmed V and J ends, which lost 6 bases and 4 bases, there was a span of 16 bases.

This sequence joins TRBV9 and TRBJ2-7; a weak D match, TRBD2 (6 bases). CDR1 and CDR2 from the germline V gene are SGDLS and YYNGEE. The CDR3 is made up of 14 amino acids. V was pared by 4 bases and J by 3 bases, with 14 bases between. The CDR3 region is CASSSRGNSYEQYF. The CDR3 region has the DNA TGTGCCAGCAGCTCCCGGGGGAACAGCTACGAGCAGTACTTC.

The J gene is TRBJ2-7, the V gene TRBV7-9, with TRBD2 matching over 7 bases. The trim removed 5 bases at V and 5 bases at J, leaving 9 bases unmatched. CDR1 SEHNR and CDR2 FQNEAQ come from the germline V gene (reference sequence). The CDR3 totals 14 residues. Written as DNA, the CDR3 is TGTGCCAGCAGCCGGAACTCCGGGGGGAACGAGCAGTACTTC. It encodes CASSRNSGGNEQYF.

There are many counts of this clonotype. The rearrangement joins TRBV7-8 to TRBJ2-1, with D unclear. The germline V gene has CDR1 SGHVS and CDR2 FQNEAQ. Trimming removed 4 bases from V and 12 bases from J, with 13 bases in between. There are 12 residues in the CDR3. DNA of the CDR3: TGTGCCAGCAGCTCCTCCGGTGGTGGGCAGTTCTTC. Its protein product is CASSSSGGGQFF.

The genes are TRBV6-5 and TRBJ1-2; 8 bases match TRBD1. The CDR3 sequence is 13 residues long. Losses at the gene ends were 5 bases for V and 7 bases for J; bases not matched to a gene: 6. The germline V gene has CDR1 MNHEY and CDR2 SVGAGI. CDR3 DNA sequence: TGTGCCAGCAGTGACAGGGGAACAAGTGGCTACACCTTC. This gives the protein CASSDRGTSGYTF.

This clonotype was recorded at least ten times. The CDR3 sequence is CASSLTTGFGSSPLHF. The CDR3, as DNA: TGTGCCAGCAGCTTGACGACAGGGTTTGGCAGTTCACCCCTCCACTTT. The chain has TRBV5-5 and TRBJ1-6, with TRBD1 matching 7 bases. The germline gives CDR1 SGHKS, CDR2 YYEKEE (reference sequence). The CDR3 runs 16 residues. The V segment lost 1 base and the J segment 9 bases; nucleotides outside the gene matches: 10. Supplemented by reference TRBV5-5 and TRBJ1-6, the full variable domain reads DAGVTQSPTHLIKTRGQQVTLRCSPISGHKSVSWYQQVLGQGPQFIFQYYEKEERGRGNFPDRFSARQFPNYSSELNVNALLLGDSALYLCASSLTTGFGSSPLHFGNGTRLTVT.

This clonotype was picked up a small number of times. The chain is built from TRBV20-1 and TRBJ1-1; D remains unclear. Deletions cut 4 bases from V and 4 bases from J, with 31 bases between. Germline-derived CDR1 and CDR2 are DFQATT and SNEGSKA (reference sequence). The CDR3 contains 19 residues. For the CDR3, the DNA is TGCAGTGCTAACGGGCCGGGCAGCTTGATCGGGCAATGGAGCACTGAAGCTTTCTTT. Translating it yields CSANGPGSLIGQWSTEAFF.

The CDR3 DNA is TGTGCCAGCAGACGGACTAGCTCCTACGAGCAGTACTTC. It is translated as CASRRTSSYEQYF. V usage is TRBV9 and J usage is TRBJ2-7, with 7 bases fitting TRBD2. Germline loops: CDR1 SGDLS, CDR2 YYNGEE. V lost 5 bases and J lost 0; bases outside the gene matches: 2. The CDR3 runs to 13 residues.

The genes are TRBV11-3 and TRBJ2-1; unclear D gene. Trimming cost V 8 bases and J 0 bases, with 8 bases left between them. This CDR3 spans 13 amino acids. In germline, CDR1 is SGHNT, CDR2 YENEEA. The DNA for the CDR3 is TGTGCCAGCGCCGTTGACTCCTACAATGAGCAGTTCTTC. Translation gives CASAVDSYNEQFF.

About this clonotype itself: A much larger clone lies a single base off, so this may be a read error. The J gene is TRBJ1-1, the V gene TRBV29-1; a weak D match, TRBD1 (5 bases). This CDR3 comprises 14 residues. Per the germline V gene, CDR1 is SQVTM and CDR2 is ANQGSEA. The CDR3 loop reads CSQEQTDANTEASF. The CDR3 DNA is TGCAGCCAAGAACAGACAGATGCGAACACTGAAGCTTCCTTT.

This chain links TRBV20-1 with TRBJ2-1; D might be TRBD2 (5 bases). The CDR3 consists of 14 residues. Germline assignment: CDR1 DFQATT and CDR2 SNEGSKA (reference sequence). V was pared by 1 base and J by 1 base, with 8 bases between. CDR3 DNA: TGCAGTGCTAGAGGACTATATTCCTACAATGAGCAGTTCTTC. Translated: CSARGLYSYNEQFF.

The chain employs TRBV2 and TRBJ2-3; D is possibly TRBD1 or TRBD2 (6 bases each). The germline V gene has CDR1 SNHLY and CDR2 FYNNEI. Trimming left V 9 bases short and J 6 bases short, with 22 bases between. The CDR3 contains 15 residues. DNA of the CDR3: TGTGCCAGGACCTCGGAGGGGGGAGTCACGGATACGCAGTATTTT. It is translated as CARTSEGGVTDTQYF.